One T cell receptor (beta chain) is described in this entry. The antigen remains undetermined. The source of the sample is a study of T cells after yellow fever vaccination. Study summary: It was SMART-Seq v4 Ultra Low Input that prepared the fractions with low cell numbers. Study results and caveats: In FACS-sorted repertoires, abundant clonotypes from the bulk population could appear as contaminants. It was the secondary response that reached its peak faster, day 5 versus 15, but it was weaker.

V was trimmed by 0 bases and J by 1 base, leaving 6 bases between them. The CDR3 runs 15 residues. The V gene's germline CDR1 is SEHNR and CDR2 FQNEAQ (reference sequence). Generation of TCR cDNA used 5'RACE template switching (which added a universal primer site and UMIs). TCRdb independently ran MiXCR on the 5' RACE reads; one entry per CDR3 protein. The sample carries 300,000 to 400,000 distinct CDR3 sequences, more than 5.5% recorded once. The source of this sequence is a man in his thirties or forties who received the YFV17D yellow fever vaccine. The sample in question was PBMCs, obtained 5 days after the yellow fever booster vaccination. This chain uses TRBV7-9 with TRBJ2-2; D call uncertain. The CDR3 sequence is CASSLATKNTGELFF. The CDR3 region has the DNA TGTGCCAGCAGCTTAGCTACCAAGAACACCGGGGAGCTGTTTTTT.